The next 5 T cell receptor beta chains were all read from a single sample in a study of technical replicates of blood from a handful of donors. The protocol was immunoSEQ multiplex PCR, while the TCRdb copy is restricted to in-frame clones and leaves out a portion. The repertoire holds about 81,000 clones, with approximately 96% as singletons. The sequencing sample was made of T cells isolated from PBMCs. The receptors come from a human donor in good health.

The chain carries TRBV27 and TRBJ2-1; D may be TRBD1 (6 bases). The CDR3 consists of 14 residues. From germline, CDR1 is MNHEY and CDR2 SMNVEV (reference sequence). Trimming pared 2 bases from V and 5 bases from J, leaving 10 bases between. CDR3 protein: CASSLGGGDNEQFF. In nucleotides, the CDR3 is TGTGCCAGCAGTTTAGGTGGGGGCGACAATGAGCAGTTCTTC.

The rearrangement joins TRBV28 to TRBJ2-2, with TRBD2 matching 7 bases. CDR3 length: 15 amino acids. The V and J ends lost 2 bases and 1 base, in that order; junction bases with no gene match: 1. In germline, CDR1 is MDHEN, CDR2 SYDVKM. CDR3 nucleotides: TGTGCCAGCAGTTTAGCGGGAGAGAACACCGGGGAGCTGTTTTTT. Amino acid sequence: CASSLAGENTGELFF.

V gene TRBV30 combines with J gene TRBJ1-2; D gene ambiguous. V shed 0 bases and J shed 6 bases, with 11 bases lying between them. Germline values: CDR1 GTSNPN, CDR2 SVGIG (reference sequence). The length of the CDR3 is 13 residues. The CDR3 loop is CAWSVGIDHGYTF. In nucleotides, the CDR3 is TGTGCCTGGAGTGTCGGGATTGATCATGGCTACACCTTC. The whole variable domain, remainder taken from reference TRBV30 and TRBJ1-2, is SQTIHQWPATLVQPVGSPLSLECTVEGTSNPNLYWYRQAAGRGLQLLFYSVGIGQISSEVPQNLSASRPQDRQFILSSKKLLLSDSGFYLCAWSVGIDHGYTFGSGTRLTVV.

This rearrangement joins TRBV1 to TRBJ2-5; the D call of TRBD2 is as the table states it, not checked on the DNA. TRBV1 is flagged as a pseudogene. This CDR3 has 15 residues. Here the CDR3 reads CTNLTSGGPQETQYF. CDR3 bases: TGCACCAACTTGACTAGCGGGGGCCCACAAGAGACCCAGTACTTC.

The chain carries TRBV11-3 and TRBJ2-7, with 7 bases identical to TRBD1. The V gene end was trimmed by 4 bases and the J gene end by 5 bases; junction bases not matched to a gene: 8. CDR3 length equals 14 residues. Germline CDR1 is SGHNT and CDR2 is YENEEA. This chain's CDR3 is CASSSSDRAHEQYF. CDR3 nucleotides: TGTGCCAGCAGCTCGTCCGACAGGGCCCACGAGCAGTACTTC. The whole variable domain, filled in from reference TRBV11-3 and TRBJ2-7, reads EAGVVQSPRYKIIEKKQPVAFWCNPISGHNTLYWYLQNLGQGPELLIRYENEEAVDDSQLPKDRFSAERLKGVDSTLKIQPAELGDSAVYLCASSSSDRAHEQYFGPGTRLTVT.